What follows are 3 T cell receptor beta chains derived from one specimen sequenced in a study of OX40 agonist ivuxolimab in advanced cancers. The assay was immunoSEQ multiplex PCR, and TCRdb's table has in-frame clones only and misses some. The sample records approximately 50,000 clones, approximately 80% being singletons. The sequenced sample was CD4+ or CD8+ T cells sorted from blood, obtained in a trial of the OX40 agonist ivuxolimab. The receptor set was obtained from an adult with an advanced solid tumor such as melanoma, head and neck, liver or kidney cancer.

The chain has TRBV27 and TRBJ2-3, with 9 bases aligning to TRBD2. The germline CDR1 and CDR2 sequences are MNHEY and SMNVEV (reference sequence). J gave up 3 bases and V 9 bases, and 25 bases lay outside the gene matches. This CDR3 has 20 amino acids. The CDR3 DNA sequence: TGTGCCAGAGTGGGGGACCTAGGGAGGCGGGAGGGCCTAGGGACAGATACGCAGTATTTT. It specifies CARVGDLGRREGLGTDTQYF.

The chain recombines TRBV10-3 with TRBJ1-1, with no clear D. The V end was cut by 6 bases, the J end by 0 bases, with 11 bases between. CDR3 length equals 14 residues. Germline loops: CDR1 ENHRY, CDR2 SYGVKD. CDR3 amino acids: CAIRPSGVNTEAFF. The CDR3 DNA sequence: TGTGCCATCAGGCCAAGTGGGGTGAACACTGAAGCTTTCTTT.

The table lists this clone with a count of one. The chain joins TRBV27 to TRBJ2-7; TRBD1 aligns across 9 bases. CDR3 length: 13 amino acids. Trimming at V came to 7 bases and at J to 1 base, leaving 2 bases not matched to a gene. Germline CDR1 is MNHEY and CDR2 is SMNVEV (reference sequence). CDR3 bases: TGTGCCAGCAAGACAGGGGGGTCCTACGAGCAGTACTTC. Its protein is CASKTGGSYEQYF.